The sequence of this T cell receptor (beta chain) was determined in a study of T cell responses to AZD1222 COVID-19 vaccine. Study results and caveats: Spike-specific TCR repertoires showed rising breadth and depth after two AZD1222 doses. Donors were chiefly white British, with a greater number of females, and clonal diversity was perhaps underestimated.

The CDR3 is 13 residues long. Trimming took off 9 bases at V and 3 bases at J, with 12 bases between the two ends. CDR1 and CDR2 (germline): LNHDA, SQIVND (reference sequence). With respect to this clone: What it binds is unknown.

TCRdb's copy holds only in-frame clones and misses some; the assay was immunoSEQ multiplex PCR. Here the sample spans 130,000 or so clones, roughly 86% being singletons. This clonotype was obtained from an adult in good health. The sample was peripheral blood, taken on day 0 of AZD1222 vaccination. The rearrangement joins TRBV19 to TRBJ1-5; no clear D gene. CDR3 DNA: TGTGCCAGCCGAGCAGTTAACAATCAGCCCCAGCATTTT. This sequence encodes CASRAVNNQPQHF.